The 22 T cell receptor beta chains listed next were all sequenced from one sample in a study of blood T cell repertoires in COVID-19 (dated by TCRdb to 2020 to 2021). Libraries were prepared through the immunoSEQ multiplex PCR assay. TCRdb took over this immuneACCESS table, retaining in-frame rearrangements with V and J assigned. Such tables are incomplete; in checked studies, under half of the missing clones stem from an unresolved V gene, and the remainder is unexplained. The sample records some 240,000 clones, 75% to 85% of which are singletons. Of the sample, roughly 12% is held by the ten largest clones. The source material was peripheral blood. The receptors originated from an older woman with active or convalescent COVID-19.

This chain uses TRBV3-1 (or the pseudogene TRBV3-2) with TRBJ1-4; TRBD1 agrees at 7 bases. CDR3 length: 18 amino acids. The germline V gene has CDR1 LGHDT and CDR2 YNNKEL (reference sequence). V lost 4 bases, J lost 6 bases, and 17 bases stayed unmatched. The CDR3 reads CASSRGTAMRRGDEKLFF. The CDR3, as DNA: TGTGCCAGCAGCCGAGGGACAGCTATGCGACGGGGTGATGAAAAACTGTTTTTT.

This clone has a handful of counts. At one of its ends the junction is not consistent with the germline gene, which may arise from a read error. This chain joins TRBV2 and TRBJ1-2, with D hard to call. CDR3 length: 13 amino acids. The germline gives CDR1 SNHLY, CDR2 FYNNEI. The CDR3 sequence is CASSESIVRVEAF. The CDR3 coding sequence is TGTGCCAGCAGTGAATCGATCGTGCGGGTCGAAGCCTTC.

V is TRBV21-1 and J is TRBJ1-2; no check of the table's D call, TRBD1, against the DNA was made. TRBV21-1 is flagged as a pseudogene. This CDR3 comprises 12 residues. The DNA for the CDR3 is TGTGCCGTCAGGCAACAGACCTATGGCTACACCTTC. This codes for CAVRQQTYGYTF.

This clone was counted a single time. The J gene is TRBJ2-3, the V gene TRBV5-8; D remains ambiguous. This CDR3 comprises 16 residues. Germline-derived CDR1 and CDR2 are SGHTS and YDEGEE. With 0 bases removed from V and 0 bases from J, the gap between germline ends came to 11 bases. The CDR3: CASSLGSGSSTDTQYF. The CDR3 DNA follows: TGTGCCAGCAGCTTGGGGTCCGGTTCTAGCACAGATACGCAGTATTTT.

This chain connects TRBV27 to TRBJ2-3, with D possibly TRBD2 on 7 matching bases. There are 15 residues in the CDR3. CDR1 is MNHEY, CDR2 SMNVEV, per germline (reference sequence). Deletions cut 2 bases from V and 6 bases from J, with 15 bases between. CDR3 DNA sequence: TGTGCCAGCAGTTTACTTGGGAGGGGGAGTGATACGCAGTATTTT. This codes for CASSLLGRGSDTQYF.

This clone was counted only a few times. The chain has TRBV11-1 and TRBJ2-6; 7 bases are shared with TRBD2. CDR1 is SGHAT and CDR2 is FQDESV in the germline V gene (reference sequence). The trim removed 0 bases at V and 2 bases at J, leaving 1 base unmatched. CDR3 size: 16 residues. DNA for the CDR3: TGTGCCAGCAGCTTAGCGGGGGGGACTGGGGCCAACGTCCTGACTTTC. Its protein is CASSLAGGTGANVLTF.

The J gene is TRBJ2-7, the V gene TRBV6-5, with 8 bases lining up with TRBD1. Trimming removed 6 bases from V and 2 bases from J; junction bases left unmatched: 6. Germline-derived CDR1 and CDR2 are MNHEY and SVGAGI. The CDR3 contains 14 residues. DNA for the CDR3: TGTGCCAGCAGATTGGGACAGGATGCCTACGAGCAGTACTTC. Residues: CASRLGQDAYEQYF.

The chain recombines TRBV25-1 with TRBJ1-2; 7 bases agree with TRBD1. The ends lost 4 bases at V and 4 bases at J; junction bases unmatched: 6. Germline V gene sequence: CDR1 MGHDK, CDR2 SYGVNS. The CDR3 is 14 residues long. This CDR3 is CASSGYRDSYGYTF. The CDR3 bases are TGTGCCAGCAGTGGTTACCGGGACAGCTATGGCTACACCTTC.

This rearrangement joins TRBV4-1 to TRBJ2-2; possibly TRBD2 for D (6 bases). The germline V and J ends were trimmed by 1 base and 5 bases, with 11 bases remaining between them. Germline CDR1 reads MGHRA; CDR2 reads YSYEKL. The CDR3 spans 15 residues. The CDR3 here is CASSQGSGGTGELFF. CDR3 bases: TGCGCCAGCAGCCAAGGGTCTGGGGGGACCGGGGAGCTGTTTTTT.

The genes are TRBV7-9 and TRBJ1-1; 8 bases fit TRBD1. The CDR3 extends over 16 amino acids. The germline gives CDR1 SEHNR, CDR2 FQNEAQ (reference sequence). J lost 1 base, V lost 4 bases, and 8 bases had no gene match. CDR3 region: CASSSSGTGQNTEAFF. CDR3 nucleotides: TGTGCCAGCAGCTCCTCCGGGACAGGACAGAACACTGAAGCTTTCTTT.

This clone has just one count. CDR3 sequence: CASSVSGGPSGNTIYF. The CDR3 DNA reads TGTGCCAGCAGCGTATCGGGGGGCCCCTCTGGAAACACCATATATTTT. J is TRBJ1-3 and V is TRBV9; tentative D call: TRBD1 (6 bases). The germline CDR1 and CDR2 sequences are SGDLS and YYNGEE. The CDR3 sequence is 16 residues long. V lost 1 base and J 0 bases, leaving 11 bases between the germline ends.

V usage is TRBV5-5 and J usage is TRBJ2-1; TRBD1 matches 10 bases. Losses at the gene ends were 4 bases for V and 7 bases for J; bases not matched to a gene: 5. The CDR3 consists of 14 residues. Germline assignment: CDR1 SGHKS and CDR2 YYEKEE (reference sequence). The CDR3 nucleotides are TGTGCCAGCAGCCTGACAGGGGGCATTAATGAGCAGTTCTTC. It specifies CASSLTGGINEQFF.

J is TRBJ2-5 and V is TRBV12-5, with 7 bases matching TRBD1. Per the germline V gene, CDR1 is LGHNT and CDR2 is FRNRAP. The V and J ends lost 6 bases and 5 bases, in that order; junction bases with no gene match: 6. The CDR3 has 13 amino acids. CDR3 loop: CASGSDRVETQYF. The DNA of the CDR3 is TGTGCTAGTGGCTCCGACAGGGTGGAGACCCAGTACTTC.

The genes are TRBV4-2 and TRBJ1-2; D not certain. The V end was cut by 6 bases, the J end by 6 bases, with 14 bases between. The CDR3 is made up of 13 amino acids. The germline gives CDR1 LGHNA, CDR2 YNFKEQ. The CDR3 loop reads CASSPSSLDGYTF. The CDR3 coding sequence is TGTGCCAGCAGTCCAAGCTCATTGGATGGCTACACCTTC.

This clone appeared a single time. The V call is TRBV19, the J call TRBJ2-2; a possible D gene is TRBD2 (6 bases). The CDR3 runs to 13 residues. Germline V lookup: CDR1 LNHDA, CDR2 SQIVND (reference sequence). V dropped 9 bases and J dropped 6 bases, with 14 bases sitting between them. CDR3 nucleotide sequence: TGTGCCAGCCGGGACTTCATTTCCGGGGAGCTGTTTTTT. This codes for CASRDFISGELFF. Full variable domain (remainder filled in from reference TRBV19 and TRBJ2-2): DGGITQSPKYLFRKEGQNVTLSCEQNLNHDAMYWYRQDPGQGLRLIYYSQIVNDFQKGDIAEGYSVSREKKESFPLTVTSAQKNPTAFYLCASRDFISGELFFGEGSRLTVL.

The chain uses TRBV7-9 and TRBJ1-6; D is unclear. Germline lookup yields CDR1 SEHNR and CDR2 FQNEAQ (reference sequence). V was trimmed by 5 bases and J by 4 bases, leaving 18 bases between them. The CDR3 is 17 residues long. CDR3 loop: CASSPGSGQAYNSPLHF. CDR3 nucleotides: TGTGCCAGCAGCCCGGGGTCCGGTCAGGCTTATAATTCACCCCTCCACTTT.

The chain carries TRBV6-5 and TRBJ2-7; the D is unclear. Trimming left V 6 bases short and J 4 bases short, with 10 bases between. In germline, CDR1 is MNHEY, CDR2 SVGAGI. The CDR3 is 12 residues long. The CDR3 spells CASSPPTYEQYF. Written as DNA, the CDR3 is TGTGCCAGCAGCCCCCCGACATACGAGCAGTACTTC.

This chain's CDR3 is CASSLAGAGWETQYF. The CDR3 nucleotides read TGTGCCAGCAGCCTGGCAGGGGCTGGGTGGGAGACCCAGTACTTC. V gene TRBV9 combines with J gene TRBJ2-5; possible D gene TRBD1, 6 bases. The CDR3 totals 15 residues. The germline V gene encodes CDR1 SGDLS and CDR2 YYNGEE. The V end lost 4 bases, the J end lost 5 bases, and 18 bases lay between the germline ends.

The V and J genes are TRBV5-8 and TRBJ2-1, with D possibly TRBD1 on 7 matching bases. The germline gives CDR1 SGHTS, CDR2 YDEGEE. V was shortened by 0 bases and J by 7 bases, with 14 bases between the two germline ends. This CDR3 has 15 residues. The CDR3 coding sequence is TGTGCCAGCAGCTTGGGGCAGGGGGGTACGAATGAGCAGTTCTTC. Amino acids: CASSLGQGGTNEQFF. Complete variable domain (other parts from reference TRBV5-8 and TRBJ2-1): EAGVTQSPTHLIKTRGQQATLRCSPISGHTSVYWYQQALGLGLQFLLWYDEGEERNRGNFPPRFSGRQFPNYSSELNVNALELEDSALYLCASSLGQGGTNEQFFGPGTRLTVL.

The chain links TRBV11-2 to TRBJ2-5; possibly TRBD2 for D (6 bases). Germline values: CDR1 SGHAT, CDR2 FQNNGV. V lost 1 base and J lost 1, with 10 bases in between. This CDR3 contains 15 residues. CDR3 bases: TGTGCCAGCAGCTTAGGGGGGGACCTCCAAGAGACCCAGTACTTC. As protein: CASSLGGDLQETQYF. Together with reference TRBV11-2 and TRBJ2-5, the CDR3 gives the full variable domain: EAGVAQSPRYKIIEKRQSVAFWCNPISGHATLYWYQQILGQGPKLLIQFQNNGVVDDSQLPKDRFSAERLKGVDSTLKIQPAKLEDSAVYLCASSLGGDLQETQYFGPGTRLLVL.

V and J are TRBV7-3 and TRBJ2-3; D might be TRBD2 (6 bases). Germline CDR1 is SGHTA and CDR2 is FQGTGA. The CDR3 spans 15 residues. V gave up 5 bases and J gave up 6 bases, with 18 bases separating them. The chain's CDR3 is CASSREYTQPDTQYF. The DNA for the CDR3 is TGTGCCAGCAGCCGGGAGTATACACAGCCCGATACGCAGTATTTT. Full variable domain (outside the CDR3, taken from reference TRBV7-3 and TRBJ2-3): GAGVSQTPSNKVTEKGKYVELRCDPISGHTALYWYRQSLGQGPEFLIYFQGTGAADDSGLPNDRFFAVRPEGSVSTLKIQRTERGDSAVYLCASSREYTQPDTQYFGPGTRLTVL.

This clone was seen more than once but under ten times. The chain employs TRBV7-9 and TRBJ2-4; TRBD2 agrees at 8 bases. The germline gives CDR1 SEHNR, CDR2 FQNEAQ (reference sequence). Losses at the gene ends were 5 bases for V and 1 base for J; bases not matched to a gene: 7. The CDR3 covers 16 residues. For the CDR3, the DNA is TGTGCCAGCAGCCCCGGGGGGGCCCTGGCCAAAAACATTCAGTACTTC. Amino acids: CASSPGGALAKNIQYF.